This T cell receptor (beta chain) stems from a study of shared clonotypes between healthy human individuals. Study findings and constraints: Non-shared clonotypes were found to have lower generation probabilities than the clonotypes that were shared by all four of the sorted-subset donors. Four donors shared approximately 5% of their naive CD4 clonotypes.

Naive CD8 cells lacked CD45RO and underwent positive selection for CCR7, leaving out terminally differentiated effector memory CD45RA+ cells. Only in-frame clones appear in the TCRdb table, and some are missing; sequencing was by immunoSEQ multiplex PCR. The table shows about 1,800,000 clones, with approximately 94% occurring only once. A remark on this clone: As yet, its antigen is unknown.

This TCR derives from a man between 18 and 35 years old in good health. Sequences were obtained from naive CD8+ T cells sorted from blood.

CDR3 sequence (DNA): TGTGCCAGCAGAAGGGGGCCGGGCACTGAAGCTTTCTTT. It specifies CASRRGPGTEAFF. The chain is built from TRBV6-6 and TRBJ1-1, with 7 bases fitting TRBD1. The germline gives CDR1 MNHNY, CDR2 SVGAGI (reference sequence). There are 13 residues in the CDR3. Germline trimming cut 6 bases from V and 4 bases from J; bases unmatched to any gene: 5.